These 26 T cell receptor beta chains were sequenced from one sample in a study of CD8 T cells in Susac syndrome. Random-hexamer reverse transcription was applied to roughly 0.5 to 1 ug RNA. TCRdb itself ran the immunoSEQ multiplex PCR reads through MiXCR, one entry per CDR3 protein. The data show about 150,000 distinct CDR3 sequences, roughly 95% seen once. Sample: CD8+ T cells from PBMCs. The receptors come from a human donor with multiple sclerosis.

This chain joins TRBV24-1 and TRBJ2-7, with unresolved D. Germline lookup yields CDR1 KGHDR and CDR2 SFDVKD. The CDR3 runs 17 residues. Trimming took 1 base from V and 0 from J, leaving 15 bases between them. The CDR3 bases are TGTGCCACCAGTGATTTTCAGCCCAGCCGACTCTCCTACGAGCAGTACTTC. Residues: CATSDFQPSRLSYEQYF.

The CDR3 spells CASSPSKGYNEQFF. In DNA, the CDR3 is TGCGCCAGCAGCCCTAGTAAGGGATACAATGAGCAGTTCTTC. This chain connects TRBV4-1 to TRBJ2-1; D remains unclear. The CDR3 has 14 residues. Trimming cost V 4 bases and J 4 bases, with 11 bases left between them. Germline V lookup: CDR1 MGHRA, CDR2 YSYEKL.

The sample holds a few counts of this clonotype. CDR3 in DNA: TGTGCCAGCAGTTACTCGGAGGCGTACGAGCAGTACTTC. Translation: CASSYSEAYEQYF. The gene calls are TRBV6-5 and TRBJ2-7; tentatively, D is TRBD2 (5 bases). V lost 0 bases to trimming and J lost 4 bases, with 7 bases between them. CDR3 length equals 13 residues. Germline CDR1 reads MNHEY; CDR2 reads SVGAGI.

The count of this clonotype is one. The chain links TRBV18 to TRBJ1-1; 9 nucleotides match TRBD1. CDR3 length equals 15 residues. Trimming took 3 bases from V and 3 from J; bases not matched to a gene: 5. The germline gives CDR1 KGHSH, CDR2 LQKENI. CDR3 residues: CASSPGTGSDTEAFF. The CDR3 DNA follows: TGTGCCAGCTCACCCGGGACAGGGTCGGACACTGAAGCTTTCTTT.

This sequence joins TRBV14 and TRBJ2-1; no definite D call. The CDR3 is 11 residues long. CDR1 and CDR2 (germline): SGHDN, FVKESK. V lost 4 bases, J lost 9 bases, and 7 bases lay in between. The CDR3: CASSPGLEQFF. The CDR3 coding sequence is TGTGCCAGCAGCCCTGGTCTTGAGCAGTTCTTC.

Note on this clonotype: An end of the junction does not agree with germline; a read error may underlie this. The V gene is TRBV7-9, the J gene TRBJ2-7, with TRBD1 matching 9 bases. The CDR3 runs to 11 residues. Germline CDR1 is SEHNR and CDR2 is FQNEAQ (reference sequence). DNA of the CDR3: TGTGCCAGCAGCTTAGGGGGACAGGGTGACTTC. Translating it yields CASSLGGQGDF.

The V call is TRBV19, the J call TRBJ1-1, with unresolved D. Between the trimmed V and J ends, which lost 5 bases and 5 bases, there was a span of 9 bases. The CDR3 runs to 12 residues. In germline, CDR1 is LNHDA, CDR2 SQIVND (reference sequence). The CDR3 loop reads CASSGVFTEAFF. In DNA form, the CDR3 reads TGTGCCAGTAGTGGGGTGTTTACTGAAGCTTTCTTT.

The chain is built from TRBV20-1 and TRBJ1-2, with TRBD1 matching over 8 bases. The CDR3 runs 17 residues. V lost 4 bases to trimming and J lost 3 bases; unmatched junction nucleotides: 16. In germline, CDR1 is DFQATT, CDR2 SNEGSKA (reference sequence). The CDR3 loop is CSAISPGTGLVYYGYTF. The CDR3 region has the DNA TGCAGTGCTATCAGTCCCGGGACAGGATTGGTCTACTATGGCTACACCTTC.

The chain links TRBV29-1 to TRBJ1-2; 8 nucleotides match TRBD1. CDR1 is SQVTM, CDR2 ANQGSEA, per germline. V was pared by 7 bases and J by 2 bases, with 9 bases of the junction left unmatched. This CDR3 comprises 14 residues. CDR3 loop: CSAAPGGLNYGYTF. The CDR3 DNA sequence: TGCAGCGCGGCGCCAGGGGGCCTAAACTATGGCTACACCTTC. The whole variable domain, filled in from reference TRBV29-1 and TRBJ1-2, reads SAVISQKPSRDICQRGTSLTIQCQVDSQVTMMFWYRQQPGQSLTLIATANQGSEATYESGFVIDKFPISRPNLTFSTLTVSNMSPEDSSIYLCSAAPGGLNYGYTFGSGTRLTVV.

The gene calls are TRBV29-1 and TRBJ1-2, with TRBD1 matching 12 bases. From germline, CDR1 is SQVTM and CDR2 ANQGSEA. CDR3 length: 13 amino acids. With 4 bases clipped from V and 8 bases from J, the junction kept 5 bases outside the gene matches. The CDR3 bases are TGCAGCGTTGGGGGACAGGGGGCGTGGGGCTACACCTTC. Amino acid sequence: CSVGGQGAWGYTF.

This chain uses TRBV30 with TRBJ2-5; D gene unclear. V gave up 0 bases and J gave up 1 base, with 6 bases separating them. This CDR3 spans 13 amino acids. Germline-derived CDR1 and CDR2 are GTSNPN and SVGIG (reference sequence). CDR3 region: CAWSVVSQETQYF. As DNA, the CDR3 is TGTGCCTGGAGTGTTGTGTCCCAAGAGACCCAGTACTTC.

The J gene is TRBJ2-5, the V gene TRBV9; no definite D call. V was cut by 3 bases and J by 1 base, with 7 bases left in between. The CDR3 sequence is 13 residues long. Germline V gene lookup returns CDR1 SGDLS and CDR2 YYNGEE. CDR3 in amino acids: CASSDRLQETQYF. Here the CDR3 DNA reads TGTGCCAGCAGCGACCGACTCCAAGAGACCCAGTACTTC.

This clonotype was detected only a few times. The genes are TRBV27 and TRBJ2-1; D is perhaps TRBD2 (5 bases). Germline V gene lookup returns CDR1 MNHEY and CDR2 SMNVEV (reference sequence). Trimming removed 5 bases at V and 0 bases at J, with 11 bases between. The CDR3 is 15 residues long. CDR3 amino acids: CASSLTGSSYNEQFF. The DNA for the CDR3 is TGTGCCAGCAGTCTTACTGGGAGCTCCTACAATGAGCAGTTCTTC.

The rearrangement joins TRBV3-1 to TRBJ2-3, with 10 bases fitting TRBD2. Germline V lookup: CDR1 LGHDT, CDR2 YNNKEL (reference sequence). The V and J ends lost 0 bases and 0 bases, in that order; junction bases with no gene match: 6. The CDR3 is made up of 18 amino acids. The CDR3 DNA reads TGTGCCAGCAGCCAAGAGCTAGCGGGGGCAACTAGCACAGATACGCAGTATTTT. Translated: CASSQELAGATSTDTQYF.

This chain uses TRBV27 with TRBJ2-1; D unclear. V shed 6 bases and J shed 0 bases, with 6 bases lying between them. Germline CDR1 and CDR2: MNHEY and SMNVEV (reference sequence). This CDR3 has 13 amino acids. The CDR3 DNA sequence: TGTGCCAGCAGCAGTTTCTCCTACAATGAGCAGTTCTTC. Its protein is CASSSFSYNEQFF.

The V call is TRBV5-1, the J call TRBJ2-7; D not certain. Germline CDR1 is SGHRS and CDR2 is YFSETQ. The CDR3 is 12 residues long. With 4 bases removed from V and 4 bases from J, the gap between germline ends came to 9 bases. The CDR3 region is CASSRLGYEQYF. The CDR3 DNA follows: TGCGCCAGCAGCCGTTTAGGATACGAGCAGTACTTC.

V usage is TRBV30 and J usage is TRBJ2-7; no clear D gene. From germline, CDR1 is GTSNPN and CDR2 SVGIG (reference sequence). V was cut by 2 bases and J by 7 bases, with 9 bases left in between. CDR3 length: 11 amino acids. The CDR3 nucleotides are TGTGCCTGGAGTTATACTGGTGAGCAGTACTTC. As protein: CAWSYTGEQYF. The full variable domain, completed using reference TRBV30 and TRBJ2-7, is SQTIHQWPATLVQPVGSPLSLECTVEGTSNPNLYWYRQAAGRGLQLLFYSVGIGQISSEVPQNLSASRPQDRQFILSSKKLLLSDSGFYLCAWSYTGEQYFGPGTRLTVT.

The rearrangement links TRBV20-1 to TRBJ1-1, with a tentative D call TRBD1 (6 bases). The V end lost 5 bases, the J end lost 0 bases, and 13 bases lay between the germline ends. The germline V gene encodes CDR1 DFQATT and CDR2 SNEGSKA (reference sequence). The CDR3 consists of 14 residues. The CDR3 is CSAPGTFMNTEAFF. The CDR3 nucleotides read TGCAGTGCTCCCGGGACATTTATGAACACTGAAGCTTTCTTT.

This clonotype has just one count. This chain uses TRBV29-1 with TRBJ1-1; D gene ambiguous. The germline CDR1 and CDR2 sequences are SQVTM and ANQGSEA. V dropped 2 bases and J dropped 8 bases, with 6 bases sitting between them. This CDR3 is 10 amino acids long. This CDR3 reads CSVERVEAFF. CDR3 nucleotide sequence: TGCAGCGTTGAACGGGTCGAAGCTTTCTTT.

The chain carries TRBV15 and TRBJ2-1, with 7 positions matching TRBD2. V was clipped by 2 bases and J by 9 bases; unmatched bases: 13. The CDR3 is 16 amino acids. Germline lookup yields CDR1 LNHNV and CDR2 YYDKDF (reference sequence). The DNA for the CDR3 is TGTGCCACCAGCAGATACGGGGGGAACGATGTGGGTGAGCAGTTCTTC. Protein: CATSRYGGNDVGEQFF.

V and J are TRBV15 and TRBJ1-1; 7 bases agree with TRBD1. The CDR3 runs to 14 residues. The V segment lost 3 bases and the J segment 5 bases; nucleotides outside the gene matches: 6. Germline V lookup: CDR1 LNHNV, CDR2 YYDKDF (reference sequence). The CDR3 is CATSSRRGLTEAFF. The CDR3 coding sequence is TGTGCCACCAGCAGCAGGAGGGGGCTAACTGAAGCTTTCTTT.

The chain has TRBV7-2 and TRBJ2-3, with D perhaps TRBD2 (6 bases). CDR1 and CDR2 (germline): SGHTA, FQGNSA. The CDR3 extends over 16 amino acids. V was clipped by 5 bases and J by 2 bases, with 17 bases between them. CDR3 sequence: CASSPGEGPYTDTQYF. The CDR3 bases are TGTGCCAGCAGCCCGGGAGAGGGGCCTTACACAGATACGCAGTATTTT.

The chain joins TRBV30 to TRBJ1-1, with TRBD1 as a possible D gene (6 bases). Per the germline V gene, CDR1 is GTSNPN and CDR2 is SVGIG (reference sequence). This CDR3 is 14 amino acids long. V lost 0 bases to trimming and J lost 4 bases, with 12 bases between them. CDR3 residues: CAWSVQGSSTEAFF. The CDR3 DNA reads TGTGCCTGGAGTGTCCAGGGGTCGAGCACTGAAGCTTTCTTT.

V and J are TRBV28 and TRBJ1-3; D is unclear. Germline CDR1 is MDHEN and CDR2 is SYDVKM. The V end was cut by 8 bases, the J end by 0 bases, with 11 bases between. The CDR3 sequence is 14 residues long. CDR3 in amino acids: CASWDRSSGNTIYF. CDR3 DNA: TGTGCCAGCTGGGATCGGTCCTCTGGAAACACCATATATTTT.

The chain is built from TRBV20-1 and TRBJ2-5; TRBD1 is a possible D gene (6 bases). V was shortened by 6 bases and J by 8 bases, with 16 bases between the two germline ends. The V gene's germline CDR1 is DFQATT and CDR2 SNEGSKA (reference sequence). The CDR3 spans 12 residues. The CDR3 loop reads CSARPGDNTQYF. The CDR3 DNA reads as TGCAGTGCCAGGCCAGGGGATAACACCCAGTACTTC.

There are a few counts of this clonotype. This chain links TRBV6-1 with TRBJ2-7, with TRBD1 matching over 7 bases. V lost 2 bases and J lost 2; bases outside the gene matches: 3. The CDR3 runs 14 residues. Germline V gives CDR1 MNHNS, CDR2 SASEGT. The CDR3: CASSERDSTYEQYV. CDR3 sequence (DNA): TGTGCCAGCAGTGAACGGGACAGTACCTACGAGCAGTACGTC.